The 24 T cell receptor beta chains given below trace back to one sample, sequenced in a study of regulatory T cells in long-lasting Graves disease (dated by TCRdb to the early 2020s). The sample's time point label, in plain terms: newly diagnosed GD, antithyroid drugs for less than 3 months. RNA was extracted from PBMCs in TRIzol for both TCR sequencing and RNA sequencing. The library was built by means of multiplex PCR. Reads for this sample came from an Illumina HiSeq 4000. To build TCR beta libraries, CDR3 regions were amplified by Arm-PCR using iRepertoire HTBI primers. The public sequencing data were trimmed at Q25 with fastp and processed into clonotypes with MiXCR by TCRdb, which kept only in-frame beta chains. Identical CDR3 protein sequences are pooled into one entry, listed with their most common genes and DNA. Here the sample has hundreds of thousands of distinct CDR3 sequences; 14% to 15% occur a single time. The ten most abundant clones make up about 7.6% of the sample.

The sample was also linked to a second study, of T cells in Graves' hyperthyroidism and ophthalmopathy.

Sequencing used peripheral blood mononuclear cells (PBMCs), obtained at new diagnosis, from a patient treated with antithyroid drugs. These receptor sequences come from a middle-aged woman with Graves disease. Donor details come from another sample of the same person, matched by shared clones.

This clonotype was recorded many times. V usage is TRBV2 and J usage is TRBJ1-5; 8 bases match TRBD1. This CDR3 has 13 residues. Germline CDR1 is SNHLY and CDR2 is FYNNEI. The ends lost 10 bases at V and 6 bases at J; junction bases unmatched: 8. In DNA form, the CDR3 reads TGTGCCACTCAGGACAGGGAGGCTCAGCCCCAGCATTTT. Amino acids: CATQDREAQPQHF.

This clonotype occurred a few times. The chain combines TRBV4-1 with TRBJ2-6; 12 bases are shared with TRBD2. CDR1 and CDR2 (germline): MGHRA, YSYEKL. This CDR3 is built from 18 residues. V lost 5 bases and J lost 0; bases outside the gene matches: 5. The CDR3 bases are TGCGCCAGCAGCACTCCGACTAGCGGGAGCTCTGGGGCCAACGTCCTGACTTTC. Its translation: CASSTPTSGSSGANVLTF.

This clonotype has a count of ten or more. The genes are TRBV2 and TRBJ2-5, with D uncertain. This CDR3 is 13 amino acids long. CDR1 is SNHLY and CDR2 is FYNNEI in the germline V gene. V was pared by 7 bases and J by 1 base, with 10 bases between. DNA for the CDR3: TGTGCCAGCAAGGTGTCTTCCCAAGAGACCCAGTACTTC. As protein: CASKVSSQETQYF.

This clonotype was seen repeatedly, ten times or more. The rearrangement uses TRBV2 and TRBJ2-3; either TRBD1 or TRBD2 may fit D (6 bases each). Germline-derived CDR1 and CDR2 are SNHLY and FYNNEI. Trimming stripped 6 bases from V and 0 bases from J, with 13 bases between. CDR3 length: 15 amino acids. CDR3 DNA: TGTGCCAGCAGGGGGGGCGGGCCCAGCACAGATACGCAGTATTTT. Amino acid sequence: CASRGGGPSTDTQYF. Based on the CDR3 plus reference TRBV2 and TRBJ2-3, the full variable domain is EPEVTQTPSHQVTQMGQEVILRCVPISNHLYFYWYRQILGQKVEFLVSFYNNEISEKSEIFDDQFSVERPDGSNFTLKIRSTKLEDSAMYFCASRGGGPSTDTQYFGPGTRLTVL.

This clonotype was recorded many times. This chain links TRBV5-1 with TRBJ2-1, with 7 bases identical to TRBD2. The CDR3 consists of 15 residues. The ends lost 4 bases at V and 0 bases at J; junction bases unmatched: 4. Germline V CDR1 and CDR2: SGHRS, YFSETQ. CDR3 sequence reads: CASSPLAGSYNEQFF. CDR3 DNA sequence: TGCGCCAGCAGCCCCTTAGCGGGCTCCTACAATGAGCAGTTCTTC.

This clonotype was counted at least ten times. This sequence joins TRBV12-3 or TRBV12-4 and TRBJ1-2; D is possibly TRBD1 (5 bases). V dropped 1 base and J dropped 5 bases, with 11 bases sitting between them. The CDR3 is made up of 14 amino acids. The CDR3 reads CASSLDRSEYGYTF. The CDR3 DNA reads TGTGCCAGCAGTTTAGACAGGAGCGAATATGGCTACACCTTC.

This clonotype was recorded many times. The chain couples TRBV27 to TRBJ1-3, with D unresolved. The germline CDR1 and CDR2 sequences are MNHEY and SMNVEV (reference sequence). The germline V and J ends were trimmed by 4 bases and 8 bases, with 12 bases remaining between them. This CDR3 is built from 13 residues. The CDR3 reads CASSSLVGDTIYF. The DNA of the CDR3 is TGTGCCAGCAGTTCCCTCGTGGGTGACACCATATATTTT.

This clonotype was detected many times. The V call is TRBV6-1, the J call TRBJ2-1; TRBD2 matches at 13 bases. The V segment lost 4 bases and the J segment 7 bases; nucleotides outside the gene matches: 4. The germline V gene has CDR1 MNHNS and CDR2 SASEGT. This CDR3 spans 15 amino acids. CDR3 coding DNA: TGTGCCAGCAGTGTTGGACTAGCGGGAGTTAATGAGCAGTTCTTC. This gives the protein CASSVGLAGVNEQFF.

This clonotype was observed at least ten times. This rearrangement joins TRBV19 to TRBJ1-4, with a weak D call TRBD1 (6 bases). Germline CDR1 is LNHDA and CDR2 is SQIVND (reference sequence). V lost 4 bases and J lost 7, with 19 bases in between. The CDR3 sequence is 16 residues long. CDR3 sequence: CASSTPPGTSSEKLFF. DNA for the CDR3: TGTGCCAGTAGTACCCCCCCCGGGACATCAAGTGAAAAACTGTTTTTT.

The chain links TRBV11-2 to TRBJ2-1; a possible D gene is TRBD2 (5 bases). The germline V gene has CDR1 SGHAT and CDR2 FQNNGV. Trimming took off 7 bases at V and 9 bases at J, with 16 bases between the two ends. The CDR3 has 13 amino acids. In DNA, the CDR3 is TGTGCCAGCACCGGGGTGCGGGTGGCTGAGCAGTTCTTC. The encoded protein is CASTGVRVAEQFF.

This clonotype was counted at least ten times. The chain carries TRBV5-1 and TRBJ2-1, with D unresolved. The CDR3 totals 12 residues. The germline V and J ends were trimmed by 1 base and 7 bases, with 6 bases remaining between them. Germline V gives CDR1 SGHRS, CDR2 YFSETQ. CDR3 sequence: CASSLSVNEQFF. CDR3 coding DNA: TGCGCCAGCAGCTTGAGTGTGAATGAGCAGTTCTTC.

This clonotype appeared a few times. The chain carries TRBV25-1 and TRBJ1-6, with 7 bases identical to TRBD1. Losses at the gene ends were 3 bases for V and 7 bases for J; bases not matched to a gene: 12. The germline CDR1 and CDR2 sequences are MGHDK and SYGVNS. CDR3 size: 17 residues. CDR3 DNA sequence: TGTGCCAGCAGTGATATATCCACCGGGACAGCAAATTCACCCCTCCACTTT. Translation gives CASSDISTGTANSPLHF.

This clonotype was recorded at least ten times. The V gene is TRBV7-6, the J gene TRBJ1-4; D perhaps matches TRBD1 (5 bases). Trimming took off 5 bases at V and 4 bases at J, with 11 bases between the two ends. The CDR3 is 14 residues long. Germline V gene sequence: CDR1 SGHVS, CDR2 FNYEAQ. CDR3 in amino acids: CASSLGHSNEKLFF. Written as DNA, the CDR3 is TGTGCCAGCAGCCTCGGACACAGTAATGAAAAACTGTTTTTT. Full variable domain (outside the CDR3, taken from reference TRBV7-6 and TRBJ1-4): GAGVSQSPRYKVTKRGQDVALRCDPISGHVSLYWYRQALGQGPEFLTYFNYEAQQDKSGLPNDRFSAERPEGSISTLTIQRTEQRDSAMYRCASSLGHSNEKLFFGSGTQLSVL.

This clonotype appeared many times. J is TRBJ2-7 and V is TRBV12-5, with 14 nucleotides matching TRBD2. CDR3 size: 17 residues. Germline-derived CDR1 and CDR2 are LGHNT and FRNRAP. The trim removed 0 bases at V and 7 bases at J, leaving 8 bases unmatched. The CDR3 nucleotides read TGTGCTAGTGGTTTGGTTTTAGGGACTAGCGGGAGTGGAGAGCAGTACTTC. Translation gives CASGLVLGTSGSGEQYF.

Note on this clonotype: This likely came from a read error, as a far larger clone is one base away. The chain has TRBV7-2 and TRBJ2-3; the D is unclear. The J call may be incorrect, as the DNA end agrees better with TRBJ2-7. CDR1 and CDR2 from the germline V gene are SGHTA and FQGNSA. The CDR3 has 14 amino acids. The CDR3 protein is CASSYGRLSYEQYF. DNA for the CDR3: TGTGCCAGCAGCTATGGCAGGCTGTCCTACGAGCAGTACTTC.

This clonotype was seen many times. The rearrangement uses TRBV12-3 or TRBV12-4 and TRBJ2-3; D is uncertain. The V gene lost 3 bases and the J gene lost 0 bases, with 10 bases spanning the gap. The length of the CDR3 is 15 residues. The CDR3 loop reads CASSLYVGSTDTQYF. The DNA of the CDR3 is TGTGCCAGCAGTTTGTATGTGGGGAGCACAGATACGCAGTATTTT.

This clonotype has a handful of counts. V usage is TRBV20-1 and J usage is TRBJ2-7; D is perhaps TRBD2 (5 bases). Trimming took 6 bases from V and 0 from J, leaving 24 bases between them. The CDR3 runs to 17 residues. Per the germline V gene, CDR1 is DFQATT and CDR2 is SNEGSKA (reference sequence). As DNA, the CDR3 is TGCAGTGCCCTAGCTTTGACTAAGCAGGCCGGCTCCTACGAGCAGTACTTC. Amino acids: CSALALTKQAGSYEQYF.

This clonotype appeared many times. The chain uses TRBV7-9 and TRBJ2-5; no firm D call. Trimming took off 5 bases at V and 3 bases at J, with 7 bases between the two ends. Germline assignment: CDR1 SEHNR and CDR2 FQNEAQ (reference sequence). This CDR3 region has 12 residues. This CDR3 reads CASSPVEETQYF. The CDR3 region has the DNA TGTGCCAGCAGCCCCGTGGAAGAGACCCAGTACTTC.

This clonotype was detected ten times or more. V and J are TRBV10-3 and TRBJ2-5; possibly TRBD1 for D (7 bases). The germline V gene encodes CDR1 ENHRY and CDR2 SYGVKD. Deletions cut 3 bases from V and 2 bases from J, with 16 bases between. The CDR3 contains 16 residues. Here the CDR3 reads CAISDFWAGGQETQYF. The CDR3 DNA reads TGTGCCATCAGTGATTTCTGGGCAGGGGGGCAAGAGACCCAGTACTTC.

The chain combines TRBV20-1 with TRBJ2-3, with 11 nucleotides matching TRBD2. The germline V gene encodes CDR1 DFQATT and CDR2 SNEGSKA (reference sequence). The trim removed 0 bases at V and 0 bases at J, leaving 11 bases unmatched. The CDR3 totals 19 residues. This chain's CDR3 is CSAREGLAEGGGSTDTQYF. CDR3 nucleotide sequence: TGCAGTGCTAGAGAGGGACTAGCGGAAGGGGGGGGGAGCACAGATACGCAGTATTTT.

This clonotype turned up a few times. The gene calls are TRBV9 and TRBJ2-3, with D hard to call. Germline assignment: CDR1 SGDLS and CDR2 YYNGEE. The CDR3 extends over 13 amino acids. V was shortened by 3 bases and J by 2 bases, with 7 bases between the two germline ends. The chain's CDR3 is CASSARLTDTQYF. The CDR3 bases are TGTGCCAGCAGCGCCCGACTCACAGATACGCAGTATTTT.

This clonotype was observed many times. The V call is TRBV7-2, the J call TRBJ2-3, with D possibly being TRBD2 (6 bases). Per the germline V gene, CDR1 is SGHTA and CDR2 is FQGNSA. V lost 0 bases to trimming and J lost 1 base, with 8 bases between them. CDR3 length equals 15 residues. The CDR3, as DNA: TGTGCCAGCAGCTTAGCGGCGGGACGCACAGATACGCAGTATTTT. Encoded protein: CASSLAAGRTDTQYF.

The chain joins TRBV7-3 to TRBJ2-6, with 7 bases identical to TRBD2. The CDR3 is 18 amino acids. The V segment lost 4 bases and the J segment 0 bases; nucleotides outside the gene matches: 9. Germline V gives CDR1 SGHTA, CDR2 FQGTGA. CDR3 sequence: CASSSTGGTTSGANVLTF. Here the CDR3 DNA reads TGTGCCAGCAGCTCAACGGGAGGTACTACCTCTGGGGCCAACGTCCTGACTTTC.

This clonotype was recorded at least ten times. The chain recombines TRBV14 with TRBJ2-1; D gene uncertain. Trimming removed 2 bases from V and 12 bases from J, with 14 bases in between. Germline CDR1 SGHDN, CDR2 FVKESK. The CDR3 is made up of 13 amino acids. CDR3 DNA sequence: TGTGCCAGCAGCCAATATGAGAAGAGTGTGCAGTTCTTC. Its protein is CASSQYEKSVQFF.